This T cell receptor (beta chain) comes out of a study of T cell changes during pregnancy in multiple sclerosis. The junction had 7 bases not matched to a gene; V was cut back by 2 bases and J by 2 bases. The CDR3 contains 16 residues. Germline-derived CDR1 and CDR2 are SGHTA and FQGNSA. Here immunoSEQ multiplex PCR was the method, and the copy in TCRdb shows in-frame clones only, minus some. The profile covers tens of thousands of clones, with about 90% appearing a single time and around 2.5% taken by the ten largest. The sequence came from a female donor in good health, enrolled as a control in a pregnancy study. The gene calls are TRBV7-2 and TRBJ2-7; TRBD2 agrees at 9 bases. Specimen: peripheral blood, collected in the second trimester of pregnancy. Here the CDR3 DNA reads TGTGCCAGCAGCTTACTGCCGGCTAGCGGGACCTACGAGCAGTACTTC. As protein: CASSLLPASGTYEQYF.